Listed here are 27 T cell receptor beta chains from one sample, sequenced in a study of T cell changes during pregnancy in multiple sclerosis. The repertoire was sequenced with immunoSEQ multiplex PCR; TCRdb's copy has only in-frame clones and lacks some. Found here are about 33,000 clones, roughly nine tenths of them singletons; the top ten hold roughly 3.1%. Here the sequenced sample was CD4+ T cells from peripheral blood mononuclear cells, taken in the third trimester of pregnancy. These TCRs come from a female donor in good health, enrolled as a control in a pregnancy study.

The V and J genes are TRBV4-1 and TRBJ2-7; 7 bases agree with TRBD1. This CDR3 is built from 18 residues. CDR1 is MGHRA and CDR2 is YSYEKL in the germline V gene. The ends lost 1 base at V and 7 bases at J; junction bases unmatched: 19. DNA of the CDR3: TGCGCCAGCAGCCAAGCAGGGGGATGGGGGAGTAACTTCCAAGAGCAGTACTTC. Translated: CASSQAGGWGSNFQEQYF.

The chain joins TRBV19 to TRBJ1-5, with TRBD1 matching 7 bases. CDR1 and CDR2 from the germline V gene are LNHDA and SQIVND (reference sequence). The CDR3 has 16 amino acids. The ends lost 10 bases at V and 3 bases at J; junction bases unmatched: 15. CDR3: CATHPGTVRFNQPQHF. Here the CDR3 DNA reads TGTGCCACCCACCCCGGGACAGTTCGATTCAATCAGCCCCAGCATTTT.

The chain joins TRBV28 to TRBJ1-2, with D perhaps matching TRBD1 (6 bases). The CDR3 spans 13 residues. CDR1 and CDR2 from the germline V gene are MDHEN and SYDVKM. V was cut by 5 bases and J by 3 bases, with 10 bases left in between. The CDR3 DNA follows: TGTGCCAGCAGTGGGGGGGCGGACTATGGCTACACCTTC. This translates into CASSGGADYGYTF.

CDR3 residues: CASSYLGQGILGEQFF. In DNA form, the CDR3 reads TGTGCCAGCAGTTACCTGGGACAGGGGATTTTGGGTGAGCAGTTCTTC. The gene calls are TRBV6-5 and TRBJ2-1; 10 bases map to TRBD1. Germline values: CDR1 MNHEY, CDR2 SVGAGI. Trimming cost V 2 bases and J 9 bases; bases outside gene matches: 10. The CDR3 covers 16 residues.

CDR3 sequence: CASSLSYEQYF. In nucleotides, the CDR3 is TGTGCCAGCAGCCTGTCCTACGAGCAGTACTTC. This rearrangement joins TRBV7-2 to TRBJ2-7; D not resolved. CDR3 length: 11 amino acids. The germline V and J ends were trimmed by 5 bases and 1 base, with 3 bases remaining between them. Germline V CDR1 and CDR2: SGHTA, FQGNSA.

The chain is built from TRBV6-1 and TRBJ2-2; no firm D call. This CDR3 is 15 amino acids long. From germline, CDR1 is MNHNS and CDR2 SASEGT. V was trimmed by 2 bases and J by 0 bases, leaving 7 bases between them. CDR3 coding DNA: TGTGCCAGCAGTGAAAGCACAGCGAACACCGGGGAGCTGTTTTTT. This codes for CASSESTANTGELFF.

The chain combines TRBV28 with TRBJ1-1; TRBD1 aligns across 7 bases. The germline CDR1 and CDR2 sequences are MDHEN and SYDVKM. This CDR3 has 14 residues. The V segment lost 5 bases and the J segment 3 bases; nucleotides outside the gene matches: 6. The CDR3 spells CASSRDRLYTEAFF. CDR3 sequence (DNA): TGTGCCAGCAGTCGGGACAGACTATACACTGAAGCTTTCTTT.

This clone came up once. V and J are TRBV7-2 and TRBJ1-3; 11 bases are a match to TRBD1. The V gene's germline CDR1 is SGHTA and CDR2 FQGNSA. The junction had 6 bases not matched to a gene; V was cut back by 4 bases and J by 1 base. This CDR3 is built from 17 residues. The DNA for the CDR3 is TGTGCCAGCAGCTGGACAGGGGGCTCGGGGTCTGGAAACACCATATATTTT. Translation: CASSWTGGSGSGNTIYF.

The genes are TRBV29-1 and TRBJ2-3; 7 nucleotides match TRBD2. Germline CDR1 SQVTM, CDR2 ANQGSEA. CDR3 size: 14 residues. Trimming took 8 bases from V and 0 from J; bases not matched to a gene: 8. The CDR3 DNA reads TGCAGCATACGGGAAGCGGGAAGCACAGATACGCAGTATTTT. Its translation is CSIREAGSTDTQYF.

This clone occurred a few times. This chain links TRBV25-1 with TRBJ2-3, with 9 bases aligning to TRBD1. Germline V gene data show CDR1 as MGHDK and CDR2 as SYGVNS. V trimming: 8 bases; J trimming: 7 bases; junction bases outside the gene matches: 13. This CDR3 contains 15 residues. CDR3 bases: TGTGCCAGCGGCAACTCGGGACAGGGTGTGCATACGCAGTATTTT. Protein product: CASGNSGQGVHTQYF.

The DNA of the CDR3 is TGTGCCACCAGTCGACTAGCGGGAGAGGCCGGGGAGCTGTTTTTT. It encodes CATSRLAGEAGELFF. The gene calls are TRBV15 and TRBJ2-2; 12 bases map to TRBD2. CDR3 length equals 15 residues. CDR1 and CDR2 (germline): LNHNV, YYDKDF (reference sequence). V lost 6 bases, J lost 6 bases, and 5 bases stayed unmatched.

This chain joins TRBV5-1 and TRBJ2-2, with D possibly matching TRBD1 (6 bases). CDR1 and CDR2 from the germline V gene are SGHRS and YFSETQ. The length of the CDR3 is 18 residues. Trimming removed 7 bases at V and 5 bases at J, with 27 bases between. In nucleotides, the CDR3 is TGCGCCAGCTCTCTGGGTCAGGGGCCCCCTTTGAGAACCGGGGAGCTGTTTTTT. As protein: CASSLGQGPPLRTGELFF.

This chain uses TRBV9 with TRBJ1-4, with TRBD1 identical over 8 bases. The CDR3 consists of 14 residues. Trimming cost V 3 bases and J 4 bases; bases outside gene matches: 2. CDR1 and CDR2 (germline): SGDLS, YYNGEE. The CDR3 region is CASSAGQVNEKLFF. The CDR3 region has the DNA TGTGCCAGCAGCGCGGGACAGGTTAATGAAAAACTGTTTTTT.

This clone is medium-sized. The chain joins TRBV2 to TRBJ1-2, with D perhaps TRBD1 (5 bases). The germline V gene encodes CDR1 SNHLY and CDR2 FYNNEI. With 5 bases removed from V and 4 bases from J, the gap between germline ends came to 17 bases. The CDR3 has 15 amino acids. In nucleotides, the CDR3 is TGTGCCAGCAGTCTAGGGCAGGTGGGGCCCTATGGCTACACCTTC. Translation gives CASSLGQVGPYGYTF. Full variable domain (outside the CDR3, taken from reference TRBV2 and TRBJ1-2): EPEVTQTPSHQVTQMGQEVILRCVPISNHLYFYWYRQILGQKVEFLVSFYNNEISEKSEIFDDQFSVERPDGSNFTLKIRSTKLEDSAMYFCASSLGQVGPYGYTFGSGTRLTVV.

The chain couples TRBV4-3 to TRBJ2-3, with D maybe TRBD2 (6 bases). CDR3 length: 15 amino acids. V lost 0 bases and J lost 3, with 10 bases in between. In germline, CDR1 is LGHNA, CDR2 YSLEER. The CDR3, as DNA: TGCGCCAGCAGCCAAGAATCCGCGGGAACAGATACGCAGTATTTT. As protein: CASSQESAGTDTQYF.

This chain uses TRBV30 with TRBJ2-1; 7 bases align to TRBD2. The length of the CDR3 is 16 residues. CDR1 and CDR2 (germline): GTSNPN, SVGIG (reference sequence). Trimming took 2 bases from V and 4 from J; bases not matched to a gene: 11. CDR3 nucleotide sequence: TGTGCCTGGAGTAGGTACGGCGGGAGTACTTACAATGAGCAGTTCTTC. Translation: CAWSRYGGSTYNEQFF. The full variable domain, with the rest looked up from reference TRBV30 and TRBJ2-1, is SQTIHQWPATLVQPVGSPLSLECTVEGTSNPNLYWYRQAAGRGLQLLFYSVGIGQISSEVPQNLSASRPQDRQFILSSKKLLLSDSGFYLCAWSRYGGSTYNEQFFGPGTRLTVL.

In its sample, this clone was seen once. This rearrangement joins TRBV5-5 to TRBJ2-1, with 9 bases fitting TRBD2. Trimming cost V 4 bases and J 8 bases; bases outside gene matches: 13. This CDR3 has 16 residues. Germline lookup yields CDR1 SGHKS and CDR2 YYEKEE (reference sequence). This CDR3 is CASSPEGLAGKYEQFF. CDR3 bases: TGTGCCAGCAGCCCGGAGGGACTAGCCGGAAAGTATGAGCAGTTCTTC.

Concerning this clone: A read error may produce the germline difference seen at one junction end. The chain joins TRBV11-2 to TRBJ2-3; 9 nucleotides line up with TRBD2. The germline CDR1 and CDR2 sequences are SGHAT and FQNNGV. The CDR3 covers 15 residues. The CDR3 DNA follows: TGTGCCAGCAGCTCCTTAGGCCTAGCGGGGAGCTCGCGGGATTTT. This encodes CASSSLGLAGSSRDF.

V and J are TRBV2 and TRBJ2-1; 9 bases agree with TRBD2. J was trimmed by 9 bases and V by 6 bases; bases with no gene match: 15. Germline CDR1 and CDR2: SNHLY and FYNNEI. The CDR3 is 16 residues long. Written as DNA, the CDR3 is TGTGCCAGCAGACAACCAGGGACTAGCTCTGGGGGTGAGCAGTTCTTC. Translating gives CASRQPGTSSGGEQFF.

The chain carries TRBV6-6 and TRBJ2-3; D is perhaps TRBD2 (5 bases). The CDR3 runs to 13 residues. Per the germline V gene, CDR1 is MNHNY and CDR2 is SVGAGI (reference sequence). The V end was cut by 7 bases, the J end by 2 bases, with 10 bases between. Here the CDR3 DNA reads TGTGCCAGCACCCGACTACACACAGATACGCAGTATTTT. This encodes CASTRLHTDTQYF.

The chain recombines TRBV7-9 with TRBJ2-2, with D possibly TRBD2 on 5 matching bases. Germline CDR1 SEHNR, CDR2 FQNEAQ (reference sequence). V lost 1 base to trimming and J lost 1 base, with 7 bases between them. The CDR3 length is 15 residues. CDR3 protein: CASSLGGGNTGELFF. The CDR3 DNA follows: TGTGCCAGCAGCTTAGGAGGAGGGAACACCGGGGAGCTGTTTTTT.

The J gene is TRBJ2-1, the V gene TRBV28; 11 positions match TRBD1. CDR1 and CDR2 from the germline V gene are MDHEN and SYDVKM. This CDR3 is built from 15 residues. V was clipped by 6 bases and J by 4 bases; unmatched bases: 5. The DNA of the CDR3 is TGTGCCAGCAGCTGGACAGGGGGCACTTACAATGAGCAGTTCTTC. Translated, it gives CASSWTGGTYNEQFF.

The J gene is TRBJ1-4, the V gene TRBV6-6, with 7 bases aligning to TRBD1. In germline, CDR1 is MNHNY, CDR2 SVGAGI (reference sequence). Trimming took 2 bases from V and 5 from J; bases not matched to a gene: 8. The CDR3 spans 16 residues. In nucleotides, the CDR3 is TGTGCCAGCAGTTACCGAGGGGGCGAGAGGAATGAAAAACTGTTTTTT. It translates to CASSYRGGERNEKLFF.

This clone occurred a few times. V is TRBV18 and J is TRBJ1-2; 10 bases align to TRBD1. J was trimmed by 6 bases and V by 5 bases; bases with no gene match: 3. Per the germline V gene, CDR1 is KGHSH and CDR2 is LQKENI. CDR3 length: 13 residues. The CDR3 is CASSSGTGDGYTF. The CDR3 bases are TGTGCCAGCTCATCAGGGACAGGGGATGGCTACACCTTC.

The chain uses TRBV4-3 and TRBJ2-3, with D possibly matching TRBD2 (5 bases). Trimming left V 4 bases short and J 0 bases short, with 17 bases between. The V gene's germline CDR1 is LGHNA and CDR2 YSLEER. The CDR3 is made up of 17 amino acids. CDR3 residues: CASSPRASISSTDTQYF. In DNA form, the CDR3 reads TGCGCCAGCAGCCCACGGGCTAGCATAAGTAGCACAGATACGCAGTATTTT.

This rearrangement joins TRBV4-1 to TRBJ1-1, with 9 bases aligning to TRBD1. V lost 5 bases to trimming and J lost 5 bases; unmatched junction nucleotides: 6. CDR1 is MGHRA and CDR2 is YSYEKL in the germline V gene. The CDR3 totals 14 residues. The CDR3 here is CASSVGQGETEAFF. The CDR3 nucleotides are TGCGCCAGCAGCGTGGGACAGGGTGAGACTGAAGCTTTCTTT.

The chain carries TRBV15 and TRBJ2-2; 8 bases line up with TRBD1. This CDR3 is 16 amino acids long. Germline CDR1 is LNHNV and CDR2 is YYDKDF (reference sequence). Germline trimming cut 5 bases from V and 2 bases from J; bases unmatched to any gene: 7. CDR3 loop: CATSSRQGRNTGELFF. CDR3 in DNA: TGTGCCACCAGCTCTAGACAGGGGCGCAACACCGGGGAGCTGTTTTTT.